This T cell receptor (beta chain) stems from a study of cytomegalovirus exposure and HLA in healthy donors. Study conclusions and caveats: A later analysis linked a missense variant in DCLRE1C to the trimming of TCR beta V and J genes. Productive rates of about 90% or about 30% were seen for most TCR beta V segments in an earlier analysis.

The primer mix had 60 Vbeta and 13 Jbeta primers. TCRdb's table, derived via immunoSEQ multiplex PCR, lists solely in-frame clones and lacks some. The sample's table shows 100,000 to 150,000 clones. Points on this clone: Its matching antigen is unknown.

V was cut by 1 base and J by 1 base, with 11 bases left in between. This CDR3 has 15 amino acids. Germline V gives CDR1 SGDLS, CDR2 YYNGEE. Sample: PBMCs. The clonotype comes from a young man in good health and CMV-seronegative. The J gene is TRBJ1-1, the V gene TRBV9; D may be TRBD1 (6 bases). CDR3 DNA sequence: TGTGCCAGCAGCGTAACAGGGCGGGCGAACACTGAAGCTTTCTTT. Its protein is CASSVTGRANTEAFF.